Presented here are 20 T cell receptor beta chains from one specimen sequenced in a study of cytomegalovirus exposure and HLA in healthy donors. The method was immunoSEQ multiplex PCR; TCRdb's version includes in-frame clones alone and lacks a portion of them. The table includes 90,000 to 130,000 clones, approximately 94% detected once. The sample was PBMCs. The receptors derive from a woman aged 18-35 years in good health and CMV-seronegative.

The chain is built from TRBV7-2 and TRBJ1-1; tentatively, D is TRBD1 (5 bases). Trimming cost V 5 bases and J 0 bases, with 13 bases left between them. The CDR3 has 15 residues. Germline values: CDR1 SGHTA, CDR2 FQGNSA. CDR3 in DNA: TGTGCCAGCAGCAAGCGGGGGAGCATGAACACTGAAGCTTTCTTT. It translates to CASSKRGSMNTEAFF.

This clone has a handful of counts. The rearrangement links TRBV4-1 to TRBJ1-6; D remains ambiguous. V lost 0 bases and J lost 3, with 12 bases in between. The CDR3 consists of 17 residues. CDR1 and CDR2 (germline): MGHRA, YSYEKL. CDR3: CASSQDVEIIYNSPLHF. The CDR3 DNA reads TGCGCCAGCAGCCAAGATGTCGAGATCATCTATAATTCACCCCTCCACTTT.

This chain connects TRBV27 to TRBJ2-3; the match to TRBD2 covers 8 bases. Germline CDR1 is MNHEY and CDR2 is SMNVEV (reference sequence). Unmatched junction bases numbered 7, after V lost 5 bases and J lost 6 bases. This CDR3 spans 14 amino acids. CDR3 bases: TGTGCCAGCAGTCCGCCGGGCGGGGGGGATACGCAGTATTTT. It codes for CASSPPGGGDTQYF.

The chain is built from TRBV9 and TRBJ2-7, with TRBD2 matching over 10 bases. The CDR3 consists of 15 residues. J was trimmed by 6 bases and V by 2 bases; bases with no gene match: 8. The germline gives CDR1 SGDLS, CDR2 YYNGEE. The CDR3 is CASSVSGGLVSEQYF. CDR3 DNA: TGTGCCAGCAGCGTTAGCGGGGGGTTAGTGAGCGAGCAGTACTTC. The complete variable domain, with remaining parts taken from reference TRBV9 and TRBJ2-7, reads DSGVTQTPKHLITATGQRVTLRCSPRSGDLSVYWYQQSLDQGLQFLIQYYNGEERAKGNILERFSAQQFPDLHSELNLSSLELGDSALYFCASSVSGGLVSEQYFGPGTRLTVT.

The chain recombines TRBV7-2 with TRBJ2-7, with D hard to call. Looked up from germline, CDR1 is SGHTA and CDR2 is FQGNSA. The CDR3 sequence is 15 residues long. Deletions cut 1 base from V and 2 bases from J, with 12 bases between. The CDR3 loop is CASSLGLEPAYEQYF. CDR3 DNA sequence: TGTGCCAGCAGCTTAGGATTAGAGCCGGCCTACGAGCAGTACTTC.

The rearrangement links TRBV5-1 to TRBJ2-1; TRBD1 matches 10 bases. Losses at the gene ends were 2 bases for V and 4 bases for J; bases not matched to a gene: 12. From germline, CDR1 is SGHRS and CDR2 YFSETQ. The CDR3 runs 18 residues. CDR3 in amino acids: CASSLASDRGFRYNEQFF. The CDR3, as DNA: TGCGCCAGCAGCTTAGCTTCGGACAGGGGGTTTAGATACAATGAGCAGTTCTTC.

The V and J genes are TRBV7-9 and TRBJ1-4; no firm D call. Germline values: CDR1 SEHNR, CDR2 FQNEAQ (reference sequence). Trimming cost V 4 bases and J 1 base, with 10 bases left between them. The CDR3 extends over 15 amino acids. The DNA of the CDR3 is TGTGCCAGCAGCTCCTCAGGTCTAACTAATGAAAAACTGTTTTTT. This codes for CASSSSGLTNEKLFF.

CDR3 in DNA: TGTGCCAGCAGCTTGGGCTTTGGCAGGGTCGGTCAGCCCCAGCATTTT. This translates into CASSLGFGRVGQPQHF. The J gene is TRBJ1-5, the V gene TRBV5-8; D is perhaps TRBD1 (5 bases). V was cut by 0 bases and J by 6 bases, with 16 bases left in between. From germline, CDR1 is SGHTS and CDR2 YDEGEE. CDR3 length: 16 residues.

The chain joins TRBV6-1 to TRBJ1-5; weak D call: TRBD1 (6 bases). Trimming pared 8 bases from V and 2 bases from J, leaving 13 bases between. Germline V gene data show CDR1 as MNHNS and CDR2 as SASEGT. The CDR3 consists of 14 residues. The CDR3, as DNA: TGTGCCAGCGCGGCAGGGGATGGCAATCAGCCCCAGCATTTT. Translating gives CASAAGDGNQPQHF.

This chain joins TRBV6-5 and TRBJ2-7, with unresolved D. This CDR3 has 14 amino acids. The V end was cut by 0 bases, the J end by 3 bases, with 9 bases between. Germline V lookup: CDR1 MNHEY, CDR2 SVGAGI. The CDR3 loop is CASSYSDKFYEQYF. CDR3 nucleotides: TGTGCCAGCAGTTACTCCGACAAGTTCTACGAGCAGTACTTC.

The CDR3 loop is CASSFDGRNSPLHF. The CDR3 nucleotides are TGTGCCAGCAGTTTCGACGGGAGGAATTCACCCCTCCACTTT. The V and J genes are TRBV27 and TRBJ1-6; D gene ambiguous. V lost 3 bases to trimming and J lost 7 bases, with 10 bases between them. Germline values: CDR1 MNHEY, CDR2 SMNVEV (reference sequence). The CDR3 length is 14 residues.

The chain is built from TRBV7-6 and TRBJ2-1, with 9 bases fitting TRBD2. Germline CDR1 reads SGHVS; CDR2 reads FNYEAQ. The CDR3 loop spans 16 amino acids. The V gene end was trimmed by 1 base and the J gene end by 6 bases; junction bases not matched to a gene: 7. This CDR3 is CASSLGAAGGVNEQFF. In DNA, the CDR3 is TGTGCCAGCAGCTTAGGGGCAGCGGGGGGAGTCAATGAGCAGTTCTTC.

The chain joins TRBV5-1 to TRBJ2-3; D might be TRBD1 (7 bases). The ends were cut back, 4 bases at V and 4 bases at J, with 19 bases in the middle. Germline CDR1 is SGHRS and CDR2 is YFSETQ. The CDR3 loop spans 16 amino acids. CDR3 in amino acids: CASSPGAGGSADTQYF. CDR3 DNA sequence: TGCGCCAGCAGCCCGGGGGCAGGGGGGTCGGCAGATACGCAGTATTTT.

This clone appeared once. The chain links TRBV30 to TRBJ2-5; 7 positions agree with TRBD2. The CDR3 sequence is 14 residues long. The germline V gene has CDR1 GTSNPN and CDR2 SVGIG (reference sequence). Trimming cost V 0 bases and J 4 bases; bases outside gene matches: 5. The CDR3 nucleotides are TGTGCCTGGAGTGTACTGGGGGGGGGAGAGACCCAGTACTTC. Protein product: CAWSVLGGGETQYF. Complete variable domain (other parts from reference TRBV30 and TRBJ2-5): SQTIHQWPATLVQPVGSPLSLECTVEGTSNPNLYWYRQAAGRGLQLLFYSVGIGQISSEVPQNLSASRPQDRQFILSSKKLLLSDSGFYLCAWSVLGGGETQYFGPGTRLLVL.

The chain links TRBV10-3 to TRBJ1-2, with no clear D. This CDR3 is 17 amino acids long. CDR1 ENHRY and CDR2 SYGVKD come from the germline V gene. Trimming removed 0 bases at V and 4 bases at J, with 18 bases between. CDR3 sequence: CAISESAVRRVGYGYTF. Written as DNA, the CDR3 is TGTGCCATCAGTGAGTCGGCAGTGAGGAGAGTTGGCTATGGCTACACCTTC.

V usage is TRBV16 and J usage is TRBJ1-2; 8 bases map to TRBD1. Trimming at V came to 3 bases and at J to 3 bases, leaving 3 bases not matched to a gene. CDR3 length equals 14 residues. Germline CDR1 reads KGHSY; CDR2 reads FQNENV. CDR3 bases: TGTGCCAGCAGCCATACACAGGGGGACTATGGCTACACCTTC. Amino acid sequence: CASSHTQGDYGYTF.

This chain connects TRBV2 to TRBJ1-5; D remains unclear. CDR3 size: 14 residues. CDR1 is SNHLY and CDR2 is FYNNEI in the germline V gene. The ends were cut back, 3 bases at V and 3 bases at J, with 9 bases in the middle. The DNA for the CDR3 is TGTGCCAGCAGTGATTGGCAGGTCAATCAGCCCCAGCATTTT. The encoded protein is CASSDWQVNQPQHF.

The chain links TRBV7-8 to TRBJ1-1, with no clear D. Germline CDR1 reads SGHVS; CDR2 reads FQNEAQ. CDR3 size: 15 residues. Trimming cost V 1 base and J 0 bases, with 9 bases left between them. The CDR3 is CASSLVRQMNTEAFF. DNA of the CDR3: TGTGCCAGCAGCTTAGTGAGGCAGATGAACACTGAAGCTTTCTTT.

In its sample, this clone was seen once. The V and J genes are TRBV28 and TRBJ1-6; maybe TRBD1 (5 bases). Trimming shortened V by 5 bases and J by 0 bases, and 11 bases separated the two germline ends. The CDR3 is 16 residues long. Germline V CDR1 and CDR2: MDHEN, SYDVKM. CDR3 region: CASSPRGSSYNSPLHF. The DNA of the CDR3 is TGTGCCAGCAGTCCCCGGGGGAGCTCCTATAATTCACCCCTCCACTTT.

The chain employs TRBV5-1 and TRBJ2-1; TRBD2 aligns across 9 bases. Germline values: CDR1 SGHRS, CDR2 YFSETQ. The junction had 6 bases not matched to a gene; V was cut back by 0 bases and J by 5 bases. The CDR3 spans 16 residues. The CDR3 DNA reads TGCGCCAGCAGCTTGGTCCCGACTAGCGGAGACAATGAGCAGTTCTTC. Protein sequence: CASSLVPTSGDNEQFF.